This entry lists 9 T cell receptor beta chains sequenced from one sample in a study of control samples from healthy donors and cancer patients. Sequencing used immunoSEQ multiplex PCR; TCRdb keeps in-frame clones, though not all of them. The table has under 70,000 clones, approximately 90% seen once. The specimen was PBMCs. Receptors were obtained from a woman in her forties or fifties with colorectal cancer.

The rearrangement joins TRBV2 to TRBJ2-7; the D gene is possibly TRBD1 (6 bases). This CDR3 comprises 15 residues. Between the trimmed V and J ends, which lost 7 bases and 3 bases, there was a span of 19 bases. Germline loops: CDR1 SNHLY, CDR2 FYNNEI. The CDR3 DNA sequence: TGTGCCAGCAACCCCTCCGGGACACTGAGCTACGAGCAGTACTTC. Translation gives CASNPSGTLSYEQYF.

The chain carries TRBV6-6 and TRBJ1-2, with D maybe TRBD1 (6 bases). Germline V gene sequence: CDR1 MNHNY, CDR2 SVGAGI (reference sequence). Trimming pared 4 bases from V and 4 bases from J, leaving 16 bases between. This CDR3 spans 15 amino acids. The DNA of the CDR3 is TGTGCCAGCAGTTTTTACAGGGAGGCGATCTATGGCTACACCTTC. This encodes CASSFYREAIYGYTF.

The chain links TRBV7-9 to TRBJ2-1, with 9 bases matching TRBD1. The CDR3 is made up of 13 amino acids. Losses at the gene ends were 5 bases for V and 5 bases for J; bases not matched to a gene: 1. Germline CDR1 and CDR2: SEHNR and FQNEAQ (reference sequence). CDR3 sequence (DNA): TGTGCCAGCAGCAGGACAGGGGACAATGAGCAGTTCTTC. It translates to CASSRTGDNEQFF.

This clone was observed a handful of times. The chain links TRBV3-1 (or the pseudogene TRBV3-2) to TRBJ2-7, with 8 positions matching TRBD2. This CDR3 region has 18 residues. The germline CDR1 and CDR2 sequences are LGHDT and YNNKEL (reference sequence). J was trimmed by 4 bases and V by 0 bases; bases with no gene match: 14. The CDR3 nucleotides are TGTGCCAGCAGCCAAGAATTAGGATCGGAAGCGGGAGTTTACGAGCAGTACTTC. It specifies CASSQELGSEAGVYEQYF.

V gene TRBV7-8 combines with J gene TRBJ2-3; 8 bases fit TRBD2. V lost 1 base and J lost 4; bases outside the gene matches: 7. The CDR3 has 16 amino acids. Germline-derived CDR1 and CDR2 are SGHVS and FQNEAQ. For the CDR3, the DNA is TGTGCCAGCAGCTTAGAGCCGGGAGGGCCGGCAGATACGCAGTATTTT. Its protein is CASSLEPGGPADTQYF.

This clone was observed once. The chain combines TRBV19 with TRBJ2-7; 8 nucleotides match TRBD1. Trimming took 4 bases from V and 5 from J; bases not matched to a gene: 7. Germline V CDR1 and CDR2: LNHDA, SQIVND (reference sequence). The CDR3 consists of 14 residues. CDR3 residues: CASSREDRDDEQYF. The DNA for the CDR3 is TGTGCCAGTAGTAGGGAGGACAGGGACGACGAGCAGTACTTC. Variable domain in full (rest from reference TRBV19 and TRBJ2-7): DGGITQSPKYLFRKEGQNVTLSCEQNLNHDAMYWYRQDPGQGLRLIYYSQIVNDFQKGDIAEGYSVSREKKESFPLTVTSAQKNPTAFYLCASSREDRDDEQYFGPGTRLTVT.

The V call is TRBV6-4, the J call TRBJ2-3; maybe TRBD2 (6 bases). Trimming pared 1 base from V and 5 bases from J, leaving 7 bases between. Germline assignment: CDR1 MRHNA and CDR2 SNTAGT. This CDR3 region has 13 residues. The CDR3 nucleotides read TGTGCCAGCAGTGACTTCGGGGGAGATACGCAGTATTTT. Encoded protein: CASSDFGGDTQYF.

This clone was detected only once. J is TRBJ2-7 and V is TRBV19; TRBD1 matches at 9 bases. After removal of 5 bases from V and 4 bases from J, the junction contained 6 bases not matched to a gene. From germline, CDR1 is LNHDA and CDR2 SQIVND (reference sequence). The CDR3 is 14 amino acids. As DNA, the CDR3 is TGTGCCAGTAGTTCGTACGGACAGGGGTACGAGCAGTACTTC. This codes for CASSSYGQGYEQYF. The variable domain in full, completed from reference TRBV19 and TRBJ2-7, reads DGGITQSPKYLFRKEGQNVTLSCEQNLNHDAMYWYRQDPGQGLRLIYYSQIVNDFQKGDIAEGYSVSREKKESFPLTVTSAQKNPTAFYLCASSSYGQGYEQYFGPGTRLTVT.

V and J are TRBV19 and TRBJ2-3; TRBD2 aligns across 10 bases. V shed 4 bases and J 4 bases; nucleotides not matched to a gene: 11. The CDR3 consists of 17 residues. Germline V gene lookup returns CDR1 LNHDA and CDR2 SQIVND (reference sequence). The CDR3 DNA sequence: TGTGCCAGTAGTACCCGCTCACTAGCGGGGAAGGCAGATACGCAGTATTTT. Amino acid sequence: CASSTRSLAGKADTQYF.